This T cell receptor beta chain was retrieved from a study of OX40 agonist ivuxolimab in advanced cancers. The study's findings and limits: Some patients without response likewise showed low normalized clonal expansion. Within 6 weeks, CD4+ and CD8+ blood T cells expanded clonally at 0.1 to 3.0 mg/kg.

This clone occurred once. Its antigen remains unknown. Clones were read by immunoSEQ multiplex PCR, and TCRdb kept only the in-frame ones, dropping some. This sample carries more than 45,000 clones, around four fifths of them seen once, and the ten largest clones take 3.1%. Individuals having autoimmune disease history or systemic immunosuppression were not enrolled. This specimen consisted of CD4+ or CD8+ T cells sorted from blood, obtained in a trial of the OX40 agonist ivuxolimab. The TCR comes from an adult with an advanced solid tumor such as melanoma, head and neck, liver or kidney cancer.

CDR3 amino acids: CASSLTGGTGELFF. The DNA of the CDR3 is TGTGCCAGCAGCTTGACAGGGGGAACCGGGGAGCTGTTTTTT. The chain joins TRBV5-4 to TRBJ2-2; 8 bases agree with TRBD1. In germline, CDR1 is SGHNT, CDR2 YYREEE (reference sequence). Trimming cost V 1 base and J 5 bases; bases outside gene matches: 1. The CDR3 length is 14 residues.